What follows are 9 T cell receptor beta chains derived from one specimen sequenced in a study of CD8 T cells in ankylosing spondylitis. TCRdb reprocessed the 5' RACE reads with MiXCR, giving one entry per CDR3 protein. The repertoire holds 250,000 to 350,000 distinct CDR3 sequences, about 19% seen once, with about 8% in the top ten. Sequencing input: blood, either unsorted or a sorted T cell fraction (not recorded which). The receptor set was obtained from a male donor with ankylosing spondylitis or in good health (not recorded which).

This chain joins TRBV2 and TRBJ2-3; 14 nucleotides line up with TRBD2. Germline V gives CDR1 SNHLY, CDR2 FYNNEI. V gave up 6 bases and J gave up 8 bases; unmatched junction bases: 7. The CDR3 contains 15 residues. CDR3 coding DNA: TGTGCCAGCAGGGGGACTAGCGGGGGTCCGGGTACGCAGTATTTT. As protein: CASRGTSGGPGTQYF.

The chain has TRBV5-1 and TRBJ2-5; 10 bases align to TRBD1. The germline V gene encodes CDR1 SGHRS and CDR2 YFSETQ. The CDR3 consists of 16 residues. V shed 2 bases and J 2 bases; nucleotides not matched to a gene: 6. CDR3 DNA: TGCGCCAGCAGCTTCCGGGACAGGGGCCCACAAGAGACCCAGTACTTC. This gives the protein CASSFRDRGPQETQYF. Supplemented by reference TRBV5-1 and TRBJ2-5, the full variable domain reads KAGVTQTPRYLIKTRGQQVTLSCSPISGHRSVSWYQQTPGQGLQFLFEYFSETQRNKGNFPGRFSGRQFSNSRSEMNVSTLELGDSALYLCASSFRDRGPQETQYFGPGTRLLVL.

A few counts support this clonotype. This chain uses TRBV20-1 with TRBJ2-1, with a weak D call TRBD2 (5 bases). This CDR3 is built from 18 residues. Trimming shortened V by 1 base and J by 0 bases, and 19 bases separated the two germline ends. Germline V gene sequence: CDR1 DFQATT, CDR2 SNEGSKA (reference sequence). The CDR3 bases are TGCAGTGCTAGAGTTCATCCTGGGCTAGCAGGCTCCTACAATGAGCAGTTCTTC. Protein product: CSARVHPGLAGSYNEQFF.

This clonotype was recorded at least ten times. The V call is TRBV6-5, the J call TRBJ2-5; 7 nucleotides match TRBD2. This CDR3 has 14 amino acids. CDR1 is MNHEY, CDR2 SVGAGI, per germline. J lost 3 bases, V lost 2 bases, and 3 bases had no gene match. DNA for the CDR3: TGTGCCAGCAGTTACGGGGGGGAGAAAGAGACCCAGTACTTC. This translates into CASSYGGEKETQYF.

The gene calls are TRBV9 and TRBJ2-3; 8 bases agree with TRBD2. The CDR3 is made up of 17 amino acids. V was pared by 3 bases and J by 2 bases, with 11 bases of the junction left unmatched. The germline CDR1 and CDR2 sequences are SGDLS and YYNGEE. The CDR3 protein is CASSALPTSGYTDTQYF. The CDR3 bases are TGTGCCAGCAGCGCCCTCCCCACTAGCGGATACACAGATACGCAGTATTTT.

The rearrangement links TRBV5-5 to TRBJ2-5; no clear D. The CDR3 is 16 residues long. V was clipped by 0 bases and J by 2 bases, with 14 bases between them. Germline loops: CDR1 SGHKS, CDR2 YYEKEE (reference sequence). CDR3 sequence (DNA): TGTGCCAGCAGCTTGGCCTTCAATGACCCTCAAGAGACCCAGTACTTC. This sequence encodes CASSLAFNDPQETQYF.

The chain couples TRBV7-2 to TRBJ2-2, with TRBD2 identical over 11 bases. Trimming at V came to 3 bases and at J to 5 bases, leaving 5 bases not matched to a gene. The CDR3 runs 16 residues. CDR1 is SGHTA, CDR2 FQGNSA, per germline. The CDR3 loop is CASSFVLAGGTGELFF. In DNA, the CDR3 is TGTGCCAGCAGCTTCGTCCTAGCGGGGGGAACCGGGGAGCTGTTTTTT.

This chain joins TRBV10-2 and TRBJ1-4, with D unclear. V was trimmed by 3 bases and J by 8 bases, leaving 13 bases between them. CDR1 WSHSY and CDR2 SAAADI come from the germline V gene. The CDR3 has 14 residues. CDR3 sequence reads: CASSESTLREKLFF. Written as DNA, the CDR3 is TGCGCCAGCAGTGAATCCACACTGAGGGAAAAACTGTTTTTT.

This clonotype was detected a few times. The chain links TRBV3-1 to TRBJ2-3; D unresolved. The CDR3 contains 13 residues. The V and J ends lost 4 bases and 2 bases respectively, with 7 bases between them. Germline V gene data show CDR1 as LGHDT and CDR2 as YNNKEL (reference sequence). CDR3 nucleotides: TGTGCCAGCAGCCGGCAGACCACAGATACGCAGTATTTT. The encoded protein is CASSRQTTDTQYF.